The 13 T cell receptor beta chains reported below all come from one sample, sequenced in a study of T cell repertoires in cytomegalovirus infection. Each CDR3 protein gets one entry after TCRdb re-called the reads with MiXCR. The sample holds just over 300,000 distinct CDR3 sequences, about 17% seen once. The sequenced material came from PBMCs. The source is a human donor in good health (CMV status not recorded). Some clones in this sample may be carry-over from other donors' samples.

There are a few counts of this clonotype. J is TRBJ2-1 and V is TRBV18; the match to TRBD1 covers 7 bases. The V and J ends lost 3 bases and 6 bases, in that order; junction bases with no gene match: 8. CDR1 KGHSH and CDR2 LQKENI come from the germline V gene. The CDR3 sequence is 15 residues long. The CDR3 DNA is TGTGCCAGCTCACCCACGACAGGGTACGGCAATGAGCAGTTCTTC. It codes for CASSPTTGYGNEQFF.

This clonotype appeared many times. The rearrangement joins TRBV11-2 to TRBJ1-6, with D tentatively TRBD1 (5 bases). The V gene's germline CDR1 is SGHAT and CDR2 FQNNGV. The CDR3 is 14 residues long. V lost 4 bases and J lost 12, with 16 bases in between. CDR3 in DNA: TGTGCCAGCAGCTCCGGACACTTAAAGGGACCCCTCCACTTT. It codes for CASSSGHLKGPLHF.

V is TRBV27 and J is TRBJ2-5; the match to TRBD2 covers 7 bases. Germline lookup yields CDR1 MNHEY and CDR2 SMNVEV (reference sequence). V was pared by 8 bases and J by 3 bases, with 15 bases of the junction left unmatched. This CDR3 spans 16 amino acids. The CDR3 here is CASEEVERGKKETQYF. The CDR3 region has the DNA TGTGCCAGCGAAGAAGTAGAGCGGGGCAAAAAAGAGACCCAGTACTTC.

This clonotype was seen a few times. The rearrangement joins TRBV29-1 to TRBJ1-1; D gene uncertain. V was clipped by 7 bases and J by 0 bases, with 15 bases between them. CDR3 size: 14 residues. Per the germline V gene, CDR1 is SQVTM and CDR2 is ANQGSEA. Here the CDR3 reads CSAPPQGMNTEAFF. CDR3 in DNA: TGCAGCGCACCCCCTCAAGGGATGAACACTGAAGCTTTCTTT.

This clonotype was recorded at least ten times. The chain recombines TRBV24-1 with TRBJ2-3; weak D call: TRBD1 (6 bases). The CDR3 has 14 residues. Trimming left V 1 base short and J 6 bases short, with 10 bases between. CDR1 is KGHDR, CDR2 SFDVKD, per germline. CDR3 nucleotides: TGTGCCACCAGTGATTTCAGCAGGGGTGATACGCAGTATTTT. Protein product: CATSDFSRGDTQYF.

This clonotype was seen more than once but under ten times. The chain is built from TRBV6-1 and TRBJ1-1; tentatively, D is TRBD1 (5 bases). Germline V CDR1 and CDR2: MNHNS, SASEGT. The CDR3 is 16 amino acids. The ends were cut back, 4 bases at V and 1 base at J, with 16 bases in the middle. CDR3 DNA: TGTGCCAGCAGTGGAAAGAAATGGCAGGGGAACACTGAAGCTTTCTTT. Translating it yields CASSGKKWQGNTEAFF.

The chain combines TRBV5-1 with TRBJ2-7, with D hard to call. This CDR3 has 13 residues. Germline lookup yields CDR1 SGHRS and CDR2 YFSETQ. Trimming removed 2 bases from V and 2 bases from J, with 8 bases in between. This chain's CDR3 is CASSFSSPYEQYF. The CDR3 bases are TGCGCCAGCAGCTTTTCGTCCCCCTACGAGCAGTACTTC.

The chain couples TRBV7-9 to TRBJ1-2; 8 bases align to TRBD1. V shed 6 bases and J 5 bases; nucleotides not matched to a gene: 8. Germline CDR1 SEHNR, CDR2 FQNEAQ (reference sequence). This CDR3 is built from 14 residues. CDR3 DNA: TGTGCCAGCAGTTTGGACAGGGCTTGGTATGGCTACACCTTC. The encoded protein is CASSLDRAWYGYTF.

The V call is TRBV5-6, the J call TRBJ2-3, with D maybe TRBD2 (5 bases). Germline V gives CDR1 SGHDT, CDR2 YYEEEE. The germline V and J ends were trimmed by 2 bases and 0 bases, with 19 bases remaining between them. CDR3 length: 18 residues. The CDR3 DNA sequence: TGTGCCAGCAGCTTCGTCGTGGCGAGGGCCTTTAGCACAGATACGCAGTATTTT. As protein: CASSFVVARAFSTDTQYF.

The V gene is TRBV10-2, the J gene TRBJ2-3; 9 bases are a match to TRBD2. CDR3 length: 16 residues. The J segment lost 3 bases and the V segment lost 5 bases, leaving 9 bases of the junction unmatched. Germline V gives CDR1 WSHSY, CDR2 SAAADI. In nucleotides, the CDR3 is TGCGCCAGCAGTCGGATTAGCGGGGGACTGACAGATACGCAGTATTTT. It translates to CASSRISGGLTDTQYF.

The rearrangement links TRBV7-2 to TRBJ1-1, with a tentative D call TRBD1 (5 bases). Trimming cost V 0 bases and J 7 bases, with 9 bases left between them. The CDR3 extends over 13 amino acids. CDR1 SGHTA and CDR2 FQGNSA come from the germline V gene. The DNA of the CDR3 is TGTGCCAGCAGCTTAGCGTGGGACCTTGAAGCTTTCTTT. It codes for CASSLAWDLEAFF. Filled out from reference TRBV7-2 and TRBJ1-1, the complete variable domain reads GAGVSQSPSNKVTEKGKDVELRCDPISGHTALYWYRQSLGQGLEFLIYFQGNSAPDKSGLPSDRFSAERTGGSVSTLTIQRTQQEDSAVYLCASSLAWDLEAFFGQGTRLTVV.

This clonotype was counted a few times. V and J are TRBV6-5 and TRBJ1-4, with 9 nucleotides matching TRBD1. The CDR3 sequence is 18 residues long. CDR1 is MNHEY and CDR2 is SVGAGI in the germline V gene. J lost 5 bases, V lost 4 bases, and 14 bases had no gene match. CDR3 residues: CASSSRVPGQGRNEKLFF. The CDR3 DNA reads TGTGCCAGCAGTTCTCGAGTCCCGGGACAGGGCCGGAATGAAAAACTGTTTTTT.

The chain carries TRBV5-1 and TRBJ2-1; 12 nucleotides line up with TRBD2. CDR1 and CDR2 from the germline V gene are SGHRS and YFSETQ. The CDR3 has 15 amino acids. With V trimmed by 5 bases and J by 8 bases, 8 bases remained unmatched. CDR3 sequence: CASSFGLAGSYEQFF. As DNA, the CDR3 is TGCGCCAGCAGTTTCGGACTAGCGGGGAGTTATGAGCAGTTCTTC.